The 31 T cell receptor beta chains listed next were all sequenced from one sample in a study of blood T cell repertoires in COVID-19. The data were produced by immunoSEQ multiplex PCR, yet TCRdb's version contains in-frame clones alone and is incomplete. The sample lists approximately 400,000 clones; roughly 90% were seen once. Material for sequencing was peripheral blood. The receptors shown here come from a middle-aged man with acute or convalescent COVID-19.

The V and J genes are TRBV9 and TRBJ1-6; 9 bases map to TRBD1. This CDR3 spans 15 amino acids. Germline-derived CDR1 and CDR2 are SGDLS and YYNGEE. The V and J ends lost 4 bases and 9 bases, in that order; junction bases with no gene match: 8. In nucleotides, the CDR3 is TGTGCCAGCAGCTATGGACAGGGGAGTAGTTCACCCCTCCACTTT. This encodes CASSYGQGSSSPLHF.

This chain connects TRBV4-1 to TRBJ1-5; tentatively, D is TRBD1 (6 bases). The CDR3 covers 17 residues. The V end was cut by 3 bases, the J end by 5 bases, with 20 bases between. Per germline, CDR1 MGHRA and CDR2 YSYEKL. The CDR3 sequence is CASSHSPGGPGDQPQHF. The CDR3, as DNA: TGCGCCAGCAGCCATTCCCCCGGGGGGCCAGGGGATCAGCCCCAGCATTTT.

The sample holds one count of this clone. The chain joins TRBV15 to TRBJ2-5; TRBD1 aligns across 10 bases. Looked up from germline, CDR1 is LNHNV and CDR2 is YYDKDF (reference sequence). The ends lost 3 bases at V and 5 bases at J; junction bases unmatched: 3. This CDR3 region has 14 residues. Here the CDR3 reads CATSRGQGLETQYF. The CDR3 nucleotides are TGTGCCACCAGCAGGGGACAGGGGCTGGAGACCCAGTACTTC.

This clone appeared a single time. This chain connects TRBV5-1 to TRBJ2-1, with TRBD2 matching over 12 bases. Germline V gene data show CDR1 as SGHRS and CDR2 as YFSETQ. The J segment lost 6 bases and the V segment lost 0 bases, leaving 4 bases of the junction unmatched. The CDR3 covers 16 residues. The CDR3 DNA is TGCGCCAGCAGCTTGGCGACTAGCGGGGGTACCAATGAGCAGTTCTTC. Amino acids: CASSLATSGGTNEQFF.

The chain uses TRBV28 and TRBJ1-2; tentative D call: TRBD1 (5 bases). The V gene's germline CDR1 is MDHEN and CDR2 SYDVKM. Trimming removed 5 bases at V and 7 bases at J, with 17 bases between. This CDR3 spans 14 amino acids. The CDR3 reads CASSPTLTALGYTF. The CDR3 DNA reads as TGTGCCAGCAGTCCGACATTGACAGCCCTTGGCTACACCTTC.

This clone appeared a few times. The V call is TRBV28, the J call TRBJ2-7; D perhaps matches TRBD1 (5 bases). V dropped 7 bases and J dropped 3 bases, with 16 bases sitting between them. CDR1 is MDHEN and CDR2 is SYDVKM in the germline V gene. The CDR3 is 14 residues long. As DNA, the CDR3 is TGTGCCAGCACCCTGGGGTGGCAGGGCTACGAGCAGTACTTC. It specifies CASTLGWQGYEQYF.

CDR3 amino acids: CASSFLVSAEAFF. DNA for the CDR3: TGTGCCAGCTCCTTTCTGGTTAGCGCTGAAGCTTTCTTT. This chain uses TRBV12-3 or TRBV12-4 with TRBJ1-1, with D unresolved. The length of the CDR3 is 13 residues. Trimming cost V 8 bases and J 6 bases, with 16 bases left between them.

V is TRBV5-6 and J is TRBJ2-5; weak D call: TRBD2 (5 bases). Looked up from germline, CDR1 is SGHDT and CDR2 is YYEEEE. The CDR3 contains 15 residues. V was shortened by 4 bases and J by 5 bases, with 18 bases between the two germline ends. The CDR3, as DNA: TGTGCCAGCAGCCCCTTAAGGGAGTTAAGGGAGACCCAGTACTTC. Protein sequence: CASSPLRELRETQYF.

The genes are TRBV5-5 and TRBJ1-5; D remains ambiguous. CDR1 and CDR2 (germline): SGHKS, YYEKEE (reference sequence). CDR3 length: 14 residues. V lost 0 bases, J lost 11 bases, and 15 bases lay in between. The CDR3 is CASSLGPSPLAQHF. The CDR3 bases are TGTGCCAGCAGCTTGGGGCCTTCCCCTTTGGCCCAGCATTTT.

V and J are TRBV13 and TRBJ2-5, with 8 bases fitting TRBD1. The V gene's germline CDR1 is PRHDT and CDR2 FYEKMQ (reference sequence). The CDR3 is made up of 14 amino acids. V lost 5 bases and J lost 5; bases outside the gene matches: 7. This CDR3 is CASSPGRGQETQYF. The CDR3 DNA follows: TGTGCCAGCAGCCCCGGCAGGGGGCAGGAGACCCAGTACTTC. The full variable domain, completed using reference TRBV13 and TRBJ2-5, is AAGVIQSPRHLIKEKRETATLKCYPIPRHDTVYWYQQGPGQDPQFLISFYEKMQSDKGSIPDRFSAQQFSDYHSELNMSSLELGDSALYFCASSPGRGQETQYFGPGTRLLVL.

This rearrangement joins TRBV19 to TRBJ2-2; weak D call: TRBD2 (7 bases). Germline V gene sequence: CDR1 LNHDA, CDR2 SQIVND (reference sequence). This CDR3 comprises 14 residues. Trimming cost V 9 bases and J 3 bases, with 14 bases left between them. DNA for the CDR3: TGTGCCAGCCGGGGGGCCTTCGACACCGGGGAGCTGTTTTTT. Translated: CASRGAFDTGELFF.

The V and J genes are TRBV7-2 and TRBJ2-7; tentative D call: TRBD1 (6 bases). CDR1 and CDR2 (germline): SGHTA, FQGNSA. This CDR3 has 13 amino acids. The germline V and J ends were trimmed by 5 bases and 3 bases, with 11 bases remaining between them. CDR3 protein: CASSLGQDYEQYF. The CDR3 DNA is TGTGCCAGCAGCCTGGGACAAGACTACGAGCAGTACTTC.

The V call is TRBV3-1 (or the pseudogene TRBV3-2), the J call TRBJ1-2, with 7 bases identical to TRBD1. Losses at the gene ends were 7 bases for V and 4 bases for J; bases not matched to a gene: 6. CDR1 is LGHDT and CDR2 is YNNKEL in the germline V gene (reference sequence). The CDR3 length is 13 residues. DNA of the CDR3: TGTGCCAGCACCTCGGACAGGACCTATGGCTACACCTTC. Encoded protein: CASTSDRTYGYTF.

In its sample, this clone was seen once. The chain carries TRBV5-6 and TRBJ2-7, with TRBD2 matching over 11 bases. The CDR3 is made up of 14 amino acids. Germline CDR1 reads SGHDT; CDR2 reads YYEEEE. V shed 0 bases, J shed 6 bases, and the junction held 2 bases outside the gene matches. CDR3 protein: CASSLGLAGGEQYF. The CDR3 nucleotides are TGTGCCAGCAGCTTGGGTCTAGCGGGAGGCGAGCAGTACTTC.

The J gene is TRBJ1-5, the V gene TRBV7-8, with 7 bases aligning to TRBD1. After removal of 2 bases from V and 5 bases from J, the junction contained 15 bases not matched to a gene. The CDR3 sequence is 18 residues long. Germline CDR1 and CDR2: SGHVS and FQNEAQ. The CDR3 region is CASSLKRGGFFQYQPQHF. The DNA of the CDR3 is TGTGCCAGCAGCTTAAAAAGAGGGGGCTTTTTTCAGTATCAGCCCCAGCATTTT.

This chain joins TRBV28 and TRBJ1-3, with 8 bases matching TRBD1. V trimming: 5 bases; J trimming: 0 bases; junction bases outside the gene matches: 15. In germline, CDR1 is MDHEN, CDR2 SYDVKM. The CDR3 loop spans 19 amino acids. The CDR3 region has the DNA TGTGCCAGCAGTCCACGTCCCGGGACAGGCTGGAACTCTGGAAACACCATATATTTT. It translates to CASSPRPGTGWNSGNTIYF.

The rearrangement joins TRBV11-2 to TRBJ1-1; 8 nucleotides match TRBD1. The germline gives CDR1 SGHAT, CDR2 FQNNGV. The CDR3 totals 15 residues. The V gene end was trimmed by 5 bases and the J gene end by 2 bases; junction bases not matched to a gene: 7. The CDR3 is CASSLGGQANTEAFF. The CDR3 DNA is TGTGCCAGCAGCCTCGGGGGACAGGCTAACACTGAAGCTTTCTTT.

CDR3 coding DNA: TGCAGTGACCGGGACAGGGAAAAAAGGGAGACCCAGTACTTC. This sequence encodes CSDRDREKRETQYF. V gene TRBV29-1 combines with J gene TRBJ2-5; 9 bases agree with TRBD1. CDR3 length: 14 residues. Germline-derived CDR1 and CDR2 are SQVTM and ANQGSEA.

The chain combines TRBV30 with TRBJ1-6, with 9 bases matching TRBD1. Unmatched junction bases numbered 4, after V lost 3 bases and J lost 10 bases. Per the germline V gene, CDR1 is GTSNPN and CDR2 is SVGIG (reference sequence). This CDR3 is built from 13 residues. CDR3 nucleotides: TGTGCCTGGAGCGTGACAGGGGGATCACCCCTCCACTTT. It translates to CAWSVTGGSPLHF.

V usage is TRBV9 and J usage is TRBJ2-2; D perhaps matches TRBD1 (6 bases). Trimming removed 4 bases from V and 7 bases from J, with 14 bases in between. CDR3 length equals 14 residues. Germline CDR1 is SGDLS and CDR2 is YYNGEE. CDR3 nucleotides: TGTGCCAGCAGCCCCCGACAGGAGATCGGGGAGCTGTTTTTT. Translating gives CASSPRQEIGELFF.

This clone was detected once. In nucleotides, the CDR3 is TGTGCCAGCAGCTTAGCGACAGGGATCGGAAACACCATATATTTT. Its protein product is CASSLATGIGNTIYF. The chain employs TRBV7-9 and TRBJ1-3; 7 positions agree with TRBD1. CDR1 is SEHNR, CDR2 FQNEAQ, per germline (reference sequence). V was clipped by 0 bases and J by 4 bases; unmatched bases: 3. The CDR3 is 15 amino acids.

J is TRBJ2-3 and V is TRBV5-1; TRBD2 aligns across 9 bases. There are 21 residues in the CDR3. Germline V CDR1 and CDR2: SGHRS, YFSETQ. V trimming: 1 base; J trimming: 0 bases; junction bases outside the gene matches: 18. The CDR3 DNA reads TGCGCCAGCAGCTTGAGTCTGGGACAAGCACCCACTAGCGGGAGCACAGATACGCAGTATTTT. This codes for CASSLSLGQAPTSGSTDTQYF.

V is TRBV6-1 and J is TRBJ1-4; 7 positions match TRBD1. CDR3 length: 15 amino acids. V shed 2 bases, J shed 2 bases, and the junction held 2 bases outside the gene matches. From germline, CDR1 is MNHNS and CDR2 SASEGT. CDR3 loop: CASSEIQGTNEKLFF. The CDR3 region has the DNA TGTGCCAGCAGTGAAATACAGGGGACTAATGAAAAACTGTTTTTT.

The genes are TRBV5-1 and TRBJ1-4; no definite D call. Trimming left V 0 bases short and J 11 bases short, with 11 bases between. There are 13 residues in the CDR3. The germline V gene has CDR1 SGHRS and CDR2 YFSETQ. CDR3 residues: CASSLAAAEKLFF. CDR3 coding DNA: TGCGCCAGCAGCTTGGCCGCCGCGGAGAAACTGTTTTTT.

V usage is TRBV12-3 or TRBV12-4 and J usage is TRBJ1-1, with unresolved D. Trimming took 6 bases from V and 5 from J, leaving 10 bases between them. The CDR3 spans 12 residues. The CDR3 sequence: CASSRYGTEAFF. CDR3 in DNA: TGTGCCAGCAGCAGATACGGGACTGAAGCTTTCTTT.

The CDR3 reads CASSPTRGGKDTQYF. CDR3 nucleotides: TGTGCCAGCAGCCCAACACGGGGGGGCAAGGATACGCAGTATTTT. The chain employs TRBV7-2 and TRBJ2-3, with 8 bases matching TRBD2. The junction had 10 bases not matched to a gene; V was cut back by 5 bases and J by 6 bases. The CDR3 extends over 15 amino acids. Germline assignment: CDR1 SGHTA and CDR2 FQGNSA. Full variable domain (missing parts from reference TRBV7-2 and TRBJ2-3): GAGVSQSPSNKVTEKGKDVELRCDPISGHTALYWYRQSLGQGLEFLIYFQGNSAPDKSGLPSDRFSAERTGGSVSTLTIQRTQQEDSAVYLCASSPTRGGKDTQYFGPGTRLTVL.

This chain uses TRBV6-5 with TRBJ1-2; 10 bases line up with TRBD1. The trim removed 0 bases at V and 10 bases at J, leaving 5 bases unmatched. Germline CDR1 and CDR2: MNHEY and SVGAGI. The CDR3 is 14 amino acids. The CDR3 is CASSYSRGQGSYTF. CDR3 bases: TGTGCCAGCAGTTACTCCCGGGGACAGGGGTCCTACACCTTC.

The chain employs TRBV5-4 and TRBJ1-1, with D hard to call. The V end lost 1 base, the J end lost 5 bases, and 12 bases lay between the germline ends. Germline CDR1 is SGHNT and CDR2 is YYREEE (reference sequence). The CDR3 consists of 14 residues. This CDR3 is CASSLYSGGTEAFF. The CDR3 coding sequence is TGTGCCAGCAGCTTGTATTCGGGAGGGACTGAAGCTTTCTTT.

This chain links TRBV11-2 with TRBJ1-1; 7 nucleotides agree with TRBD1. The germline gives CDR1 SGHAT, CDR2 FQNNGV. The V and J ends lost 6 bases and 10 bases, in that order; junction bases with no gene match: 8. The CDR3 extends over 12 amino acids. CDR3 DNA: TGTGCCAGCAGATTACTCCAGGGGGGAGCTTTCTTT. Encoded protein: CASRLLQGGAFF.

This chain connects TRBV12-3 or TRBV12-4 to TRBJ1-2; D might be TRBD1 (6 bases). V lost 7 bases to trimming and J lost 7 bases, with 13 bases between them. CDR3 length equals 12 residues. CDR3: CASTTGDTGYTF. For the CDR3, the DNA is TGTGCCAGCACCACCGGGGACACTGGCTACACCTTC.

This chain links TRBV19 with TRBJ1-6; D not resolved. Germline V CDR1 and CDR2: LNHDA, SQIVND (reference sequence). Trimming left V 9 bases short and J 7 bases short, with 13 bases between. The CDR3 consists of 13 residues. CDR3 sequence reads: CASVGRSNSPLHF. Written as DNA, the CDR3 is TGTGCCAGCGTTGGGAGGAGCAATTCACCCCTCCACTTT.